These T cell receptor beta chains were read from a single sample in a study of T-cell memory formation after mild COVID-19. TCRdb ran MiXCR on the 5' RACE reads and lists one entry per CDR3 protein. The sample contains fewer than 140,000 distinct CDR3 sequences, 15% to 20% of which appear only once. Sequenced sample: PBMCs or a T cell subset sorted from them (not recorded which). These receptors all come from an adult woman who had mild COVID-19 (a few samples of this study predate the infection). Cell type and time point are not known. Both conserved end residues are trimmed from each CDR3. D genes are given only for firm matches.

TRBV6-5 | TRBD2 | ASSYGGGSASGANVLT
TRBV7-8 | - | ASSIGGLGRGQYEQY
TRBV15 | TRBD2 | ATSSGRATTGELF
TRBV7-6 | TRBD2 | ASTAEAGDLYNEQF
TRBV30 | - | AWAPGQHYGYT
TRBV12-3/TRBV12-4 | - | ASSFAVVVSYEQY
TRBV4-3 | TRBD2 | ASSPRRLAGAHEQF
TRBV7-2 | - | ASSLRQVSSYEQY
TRBV6-2/TRBV6-3 | TRBD2 | ASSYSGLAGAETDTQY
TRBV7-9 | - | ASSMSSPGANVLT
TRBV29-1 | - | SVESGGKLF
TRBV5-6 | TRBD1 | ASSLAAYEDRGSPLH
TRBV13 | - | ASSPNTGLNTEAF
TRBV18 | TRBD1 | ASSSDRGPTRSVTGELF
TRBV20-1 | TRBD2 | SALAGGGYEQY
TRBV7-6 | - | ASSATGITDTQY
TRBV11-3 | TRBD1 | ASSLTGQGADTQY
TRBV6-5 | TRBD1 | ASSYRQGDEKLF
TRBV20-1 | TRBD2 | SARFPGTSINEQF
TRBV3-1 | - | ASSQERSPYGYT
TRBV29-1 | - | SVEVAGVNTEAF
TRBV9 | - | ASSDRDSSSYEQY
TRBV5-6 | - | ASSVSSELSTDTQY
TRBV29-1 | - | SALDGGQSNQPQH
TRBV20-1 | TRBD2 | SASTSGDHNEQF
TRBV20-1 | - | SARGQYNTEAF
TRBV21-1 | - | ASSKGSRGLNTEAF
TRBV7-8 | TRBD1 | ASSLEGTGLNTEAF
TRBV7-9 | TRBD1 | ASSLNTGTGEQY
TRBV11-2 | - | ASSLAGGKGQPQH
TRBV20-1 | TRBD2 | SARISGKNYEQY
TRBV20-1 | - | SARGVSSYEQY
TRBV25-1 | TRBD1 | ASRPTLPGQGVHEQF